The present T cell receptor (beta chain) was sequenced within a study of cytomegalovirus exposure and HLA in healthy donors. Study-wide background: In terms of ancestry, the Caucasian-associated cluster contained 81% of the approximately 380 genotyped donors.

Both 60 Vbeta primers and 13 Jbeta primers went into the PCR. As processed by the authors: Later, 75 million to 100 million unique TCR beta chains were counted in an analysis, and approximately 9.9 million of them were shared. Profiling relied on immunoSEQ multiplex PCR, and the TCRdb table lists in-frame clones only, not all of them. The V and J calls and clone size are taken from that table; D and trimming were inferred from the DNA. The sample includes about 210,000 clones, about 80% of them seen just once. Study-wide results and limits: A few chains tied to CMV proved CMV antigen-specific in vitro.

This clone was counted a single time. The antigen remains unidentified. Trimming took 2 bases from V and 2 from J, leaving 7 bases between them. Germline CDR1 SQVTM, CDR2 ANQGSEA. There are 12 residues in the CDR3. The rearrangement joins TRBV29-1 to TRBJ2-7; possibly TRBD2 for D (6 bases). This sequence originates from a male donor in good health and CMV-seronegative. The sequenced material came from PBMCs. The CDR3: CSVERGTYEQYF. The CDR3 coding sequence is TGCAGCGTTGAACGGGGGACCTACGAGCAGTACTTC.